This T cell receptor (beta chain) was documented in a study of post-analysis software for immune sequencing data. The CDR3 is 15 residues long. V was shortened by 0 bases and J by 4 bases, with 12 bases between the two germline ends. Germline V gene sequence: CDR1 PRHDT, CDR2 FYEKMQ (reference sequence). Prepared TCR beta cDNA libraries contained unique molecular identifiers. TCRdb used MiXCR to reprocess the PCR reads, holding one entry per CDR3 protein. The data contain over 250,000 distinct CDR3 sequences, 36% of them singletons. Comments on this clonotype: The antigen is undetermined.

Findings of the study overall: Normalized Chao1 diversity in multiple sclerosis patients fell significantly below that of controls. A few TRBV segments appeared more often in patients than in controls, and TRBV5-6, TRBV5-1 and TRBV20-1 were among these. Same-batch samples co-clustered strongly by F measure.

This chain links TRBV13 with TRBJ1-1, with D uncertain. Sequences were obtained from blood. The clonotype was recovered from a girl aged 5-17 years with multiple sclerosis. DNA for the CDR3: TGTGCCAGCAGCTTAGGATCGGTGTGGGTCACTGAAGCTTTCTTT. Protein sequence: CASSLGSVWVTEAFF.